This TCR beta chain originates from a study of shared clonotypes between healthy human individuals (dated by TCRdb to the early 2020s). At the level of the whole study: A couple of women and a few men aged 18 to 49 years were included in the cohort. Per donor, three plates each were used for CD4 naive and CD4 memory, two for CD8 naive, and one for CD8 memory. To estimate repertoire size and how much clonotypes are shared between individuals, the study performed deep sequencing of blood TCR repertoires from a handful of healthy adults. Different laboratories and diverse techniques were used to prepare libraries and sequence TCR repertoires, to increase sequencing depth and limit assay-specific biases. Between about 0.85 and 9.5 billion PBMCs per donor were obtained by leukapheresis.

The study at large found these results: Larger estimated clonotype richness was generally found for naive subsets than for memory subsets. Pairwise subsampling led to the expectation that sequencing depth would affect the degree of clonotype sharing among donors. Compared with non-shared clonotypes, clonotypes shared by all four sorted-subset donors had higher generation probabilities. Sampling was limited to blood, and TCR repertoires in tissue likely differ from TCR repertoires in blood. The small number of donors limited the genetic and exposure-history diversity represented. Rarefaction of sorted-subset datasets indicated incomplete sequencing despite the large sequencing depth. About 5% of naive CD4, 3.5% of naive CD8, 2% to 2.5% of memory CD4, and 0.35% to 0.4% of memory CD8 clonotypes were shared across four donors.

Regarding this clone: Which antigen it targets is not known. Qualities for individual bases were not recorded, and no much larger clone is one base off.

Using the deep immunoSEQ assay, TCR CDR3 regions were amplified from genomic DNA by multiplex PCR. For each cell subset, the extracted genomic DNA was distributed evenly across all wells of several immunoSEQ 96-well plates, and each plate served as one replicate. Each replicate PCR for sorted subsets received approximately 200 ng genomic DNA, equal to about 30,000 T cell genomes. Purified libraries were measured with a Qubit 3.0 fluorometer, size-checked on a Bioanalyzer 2100, and measured again with the KAPA Library Quantification kit. Every immunoSEQ 96-well plate was sequenced on a separate single-read 150-cycle Illumina NextSeq 550 flow cell. The paper's data handling went like this. The immunoSEQ output contained only junctional sequences without quality scores, so filtering could not match that applied to full-length reads. To assign V/J genes and CDR3, sequences were annotated against IMGT germline references using PyIR, a Python wrapper for IgBLAST v1.9. Any read was removed if the V/J assignment was weak (E-value above 1e-6), the CDR3 was missing, or the read contained stop codons, out-of-frame junctions, or ambiguous translated residues. A V3J clonotype was defined by an identical inferred V gene, J gene, and CDR3 amino acid sequence. To compute the percentage overlap between repertoires, the number of shared unique clonotypes was divided by the size of the smaller repertoire. RTK rarefaction, the Chao1 estimator, and Recon v2.1 estimates of unobserved clonotypes were used to assess repertoire richness. OLGA was used to compute generation probabilities for all TCRbeta clonotypes that the gDNA method yielded from a few donors. TCRdb took over this immuneACCESS table, retaining in-frame rearrangements with V and J assigned. Such tables are incomplete; in checked studies, under half of the missing clones stem from an unresolved V gene, and the remainder is unexplained. Clone size and V and J calls were adopted from that table, with D and trimming inferred from the DNA. This sample comprises about 2.4 million clones, approximately 93% of them detected only once. In total, the top ten clones hold about 0.39% of the sample.

The donors were healthy, HIV-negative adults with no recently reported acute infections or vaccinations. All donors were Caucasian adults living in Nashville, Tennessee, USA. CD4+ T cells were enriched by magnetic negative selection; naive cells were then positively selected on CD45RA, and the negative fraction formed the memory subset. Blood was obtained by leukapheresis, after which PBMCs were separated by Ficoll-Histopaque density gradient centrifugation and cryopreserved in liquid nitrogen vapor phase. Analytical flow cytometry was used to check the purity and quantity of each magnetically sorted T cell population. Genomic DNA was isolated from every sorted fraction and measured by UV absorbance on a Nanodrop 2000c. The cysteine opens and the phenylalanine closes a CDR3 of 15 amino acids. CDR3 DNA only is kept here, 45 bases in frame from base 1. A distance of 16 bases separates the germline ends of V and J, which lose 6 bases and 1 base respectively. From the germline V gene, CDR1 is MNHEY and CDR2 is SVGAGI.

This receptor was taken from a man younger than 30 in good health. Some clones in this sample may be carry-over from other donors' samples. The rearranged segments are TRBV6-5 and TRBJ2-7; TRBD2 is a possible D gene, resting on 7 matching bases. Sample: naive CD4+ T cells from PBMCs. The cell subset or site label here, explained by the study, means: CD45RA+ positively selected. The DNA reads as follows: TGTGCCAGCAGACCACCGGGGGGCTCGTCCTACGAGCAGTACTTC. It encodes CASRPPGGSSYEQYF.